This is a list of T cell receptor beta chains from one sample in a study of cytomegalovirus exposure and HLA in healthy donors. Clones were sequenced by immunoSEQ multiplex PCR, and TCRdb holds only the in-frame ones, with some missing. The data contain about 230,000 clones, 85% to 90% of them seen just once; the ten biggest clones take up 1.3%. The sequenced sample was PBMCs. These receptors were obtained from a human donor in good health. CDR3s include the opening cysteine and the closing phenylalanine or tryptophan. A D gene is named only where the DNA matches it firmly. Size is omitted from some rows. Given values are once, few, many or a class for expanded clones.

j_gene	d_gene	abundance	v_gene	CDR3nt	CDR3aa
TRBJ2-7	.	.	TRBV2	TGTGCCAGCAGTGAGGACGGGAGAAGTTACGAGCAGTACTTC	CASSEDGRSYEQYF
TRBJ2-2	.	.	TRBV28	TGTGCCAGCAGTTTCGAAGAGACCGGGGAGCTGTTTTTT	CASSFEETGELFF
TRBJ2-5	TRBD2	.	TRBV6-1	TGTGCCAGCAGGCCGGGACTAGCGGAAGAGACCCAGTACTTC	CASRPGLAEETQYF
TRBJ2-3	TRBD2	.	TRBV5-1	TGCGCCAGCAGCTTGGGAATAGCGGGAGCTAGCACAGATACGCAGTATTTT	CASSLGIAGASTDTQYF
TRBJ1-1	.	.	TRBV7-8	TGTGCCAGCAGCCCCCAGGGTCTCATGAACACTGAAGCTTTCTTT	CASSPQGLMNTEAFF
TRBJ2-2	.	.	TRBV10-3	TGTGCCATCAGTGACTCCGGGGAGCTGTTTTTT	CAISDSGELFF
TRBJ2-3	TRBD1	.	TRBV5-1	TGCGCCAGCAGCTTGGTCCCGGGACAGGCCCAAGGTACGCAGTATTTT	CASSLVPGQAQGTQYF
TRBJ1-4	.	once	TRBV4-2	TGTGCCAGCAGCCCACCGGAGTTAACTAATGAAAAACTGTTTTTT	CASSPPELTNEKLFF
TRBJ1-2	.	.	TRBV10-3	TGTGCCATCAGTGAAAGGGACACGTCGGGCCCTTATGGCTACACCTTC	CAISERDTSGPYGYTF
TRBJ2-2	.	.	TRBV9	TGTGCCAGCAGCGAGGGGGCCGGGACTAGGGAGCTGACCGGGGAGCTGTTTTTT	CASSEGAGTRELTGELFF
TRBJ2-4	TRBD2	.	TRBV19	TGTGCCAGTAGTATAGATCTTACCGGGACTACCCATTTAGCCAAAAACATTCAGTACTTC	CASSIDLTGTTHLAKNIQYF